The TCR beta chain under discussion was sequenced for a study of cytomegalovirus exposure and HLA in healthy donors. This clone occurred once. Trimming took off 1 base at V and 1 base at J, with 11 bases between the two ends. CDR3 length: 16 amino acids. Per germline, CDR1 LGHNA and CDR2 YNFKEQ. Primers: 60 Vbeta forward and 13 Jbeta reverse. Assay used: immunoSEQ multiplex PCR; TCRdb lists only in-frame clones, some missing. The sample gives over 150,000 clones, approximately 71% of which show up once; roughly 4% is in the top ten. The V and J genes are TRBV4-2 and TRBJ1-5, with a possible D match to TRBD1 (6 bases). The source is a woman aged 18-29 years in good health and CMV-seropositive. The sequencing input was PBMCs. The CDR3 DNA reads as TGTGCCAGCAGCCAAGGAGGGGGTGGGAGCAATCAGCCCCAGCATTTT. It codes for CASSQGGGGSNQPQHF.